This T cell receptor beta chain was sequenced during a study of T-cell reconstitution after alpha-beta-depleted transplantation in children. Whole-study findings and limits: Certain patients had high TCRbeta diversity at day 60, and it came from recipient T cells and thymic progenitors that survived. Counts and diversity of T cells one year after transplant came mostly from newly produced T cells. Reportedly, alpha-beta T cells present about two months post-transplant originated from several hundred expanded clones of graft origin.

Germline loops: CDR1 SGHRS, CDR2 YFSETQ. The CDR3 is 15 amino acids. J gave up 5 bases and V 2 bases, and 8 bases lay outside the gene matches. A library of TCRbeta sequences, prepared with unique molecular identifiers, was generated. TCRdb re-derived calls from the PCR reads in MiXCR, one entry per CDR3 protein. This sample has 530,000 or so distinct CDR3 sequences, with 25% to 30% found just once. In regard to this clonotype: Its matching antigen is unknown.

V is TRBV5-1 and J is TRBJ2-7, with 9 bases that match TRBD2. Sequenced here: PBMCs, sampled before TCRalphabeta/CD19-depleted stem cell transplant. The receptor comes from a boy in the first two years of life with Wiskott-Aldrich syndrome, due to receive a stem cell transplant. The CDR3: CASSFASGKVHEQYF. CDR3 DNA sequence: TGCGCCAGCAGCTTCGCTAGCGGGAAGGTCCACGAGCAGTACTTC.